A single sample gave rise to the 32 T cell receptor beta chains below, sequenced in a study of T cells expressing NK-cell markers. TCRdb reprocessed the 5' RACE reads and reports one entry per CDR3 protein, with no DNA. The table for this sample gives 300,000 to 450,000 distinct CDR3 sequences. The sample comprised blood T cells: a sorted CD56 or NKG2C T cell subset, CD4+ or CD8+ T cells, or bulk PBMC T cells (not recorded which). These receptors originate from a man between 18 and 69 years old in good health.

The CDR3 loop is CASSVLTGTGVEQYF. The V gene is TRBV5-1, the J gene TRBJ2-7; TCRdb's D gene call, TRBD1, goes unchecked for lack of DNA. Germline V gives CDR1 SGHRS, CDR2 YFSETQ. CDR3 length: 15 amino acids.

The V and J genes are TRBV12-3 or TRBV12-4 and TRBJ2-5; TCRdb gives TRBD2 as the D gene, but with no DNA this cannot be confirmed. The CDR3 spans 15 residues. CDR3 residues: CASRQSGTRGETQYF.

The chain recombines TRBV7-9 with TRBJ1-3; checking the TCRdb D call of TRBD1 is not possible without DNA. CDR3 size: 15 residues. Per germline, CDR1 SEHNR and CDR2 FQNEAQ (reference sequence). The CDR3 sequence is CASSSTGTGRNTIYF.

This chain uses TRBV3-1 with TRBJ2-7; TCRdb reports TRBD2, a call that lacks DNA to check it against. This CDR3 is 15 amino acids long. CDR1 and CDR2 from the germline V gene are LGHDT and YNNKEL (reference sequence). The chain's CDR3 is CASSARLGVSYEQYF.

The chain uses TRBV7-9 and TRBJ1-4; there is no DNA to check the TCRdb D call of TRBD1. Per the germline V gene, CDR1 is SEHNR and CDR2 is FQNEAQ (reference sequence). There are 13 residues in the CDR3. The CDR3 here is CASSPLTGEKLFF.

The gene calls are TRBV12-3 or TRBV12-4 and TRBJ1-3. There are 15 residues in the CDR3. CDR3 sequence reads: CASSLGGKAGNTIYF.

The chain's CDR3 is CASLPRGATYEQYF. V gene TRBV6-1 combines with J gene TRBJ2-7; TCRdb selects TRBD1, and the lack of DNA leaves this call unchecked. CDR1 is MNHNS, CDR2 SASEGT, per germline. This CDR3 contains 14 residues.

The CDR3: CASSLYNWAHLSGANVLTF. The J gene is TRBJ2-6, the V gene TRBV11-1. The CDR3 length is 19 residues. The germline V gene encodes CDR1 SGHAT and CDR2 FQDESV (reference sequence). The full variable domain, with the rest looked up from reference TRBV11-1 and TRBJ2-6, is EAEVAQSPRYKITEKSQAVAFWCDPISGHATLYWYRQILGQGPELLVQFQDESVVDDSQLPKDRFSAERLKGVDSTLKIQPAELGDSAMYLCASSLYNWAHLSGANVLTFGAGSRLTVL.

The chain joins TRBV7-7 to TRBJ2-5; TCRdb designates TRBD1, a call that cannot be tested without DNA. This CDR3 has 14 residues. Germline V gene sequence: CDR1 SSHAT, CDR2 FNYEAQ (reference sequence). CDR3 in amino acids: CASSLRTGGETQYF.

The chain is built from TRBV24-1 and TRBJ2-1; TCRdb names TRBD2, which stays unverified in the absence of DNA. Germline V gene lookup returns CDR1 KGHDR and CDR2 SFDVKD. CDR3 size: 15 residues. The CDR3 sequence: CATSPSYGGGNEQFF.

The CDR3 loop is CASRLSDMDIQYF. The chain employs TRBV4-1 and TRBJ2-4; as DNA is missing, the TRBD1 call by TCRdb cannot be tested. CDR3 length: 13 amino acids. CDR1 and CDR2 (germline): MGHRA, YSYEKL.

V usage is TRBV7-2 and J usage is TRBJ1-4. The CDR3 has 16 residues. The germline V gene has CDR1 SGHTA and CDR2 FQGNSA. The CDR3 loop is CASSFKSSTTNEKLFF.

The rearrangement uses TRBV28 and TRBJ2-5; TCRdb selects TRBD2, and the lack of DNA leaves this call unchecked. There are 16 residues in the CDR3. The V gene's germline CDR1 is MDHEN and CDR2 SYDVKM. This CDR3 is CASSPPLAGGQETQYF.

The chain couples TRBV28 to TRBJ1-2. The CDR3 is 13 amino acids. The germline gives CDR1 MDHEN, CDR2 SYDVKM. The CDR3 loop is CAHATAPNYGYTF.

The CDR3 reads CASSPSTTGNYGYTF. The chain uses TRBV18 and TRBJ1-2; TCRdb returns TRBD1, unconfirmable since there is no DNA. The CDR3 length is 15 residues. Germline CDR1 KGHSH, CDR2 LQKENI.

The CDR3 spells CASSLANRGNTEAFF. The chain is built from TRBV4-1 and TRBJ1-1; TCRdb proposes TRBD1, but this gene call is untestable without DNA. Germline CDR1 MGHRA, CDR2 YSYEKL. CDR3 length: 15 residues.

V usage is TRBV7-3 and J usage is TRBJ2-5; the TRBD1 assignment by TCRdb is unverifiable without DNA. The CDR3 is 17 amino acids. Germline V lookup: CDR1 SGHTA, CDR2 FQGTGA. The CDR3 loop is CASSLMASGASQETQYF.

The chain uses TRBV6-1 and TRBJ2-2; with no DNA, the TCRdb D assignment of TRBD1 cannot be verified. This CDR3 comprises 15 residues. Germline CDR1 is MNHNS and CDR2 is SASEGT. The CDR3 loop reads CASRGAGSPGWELFF.

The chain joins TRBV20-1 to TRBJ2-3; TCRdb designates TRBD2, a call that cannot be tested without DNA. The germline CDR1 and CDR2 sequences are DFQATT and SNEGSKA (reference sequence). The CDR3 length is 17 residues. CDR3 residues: CSARGSGVSSSTDTQYF.

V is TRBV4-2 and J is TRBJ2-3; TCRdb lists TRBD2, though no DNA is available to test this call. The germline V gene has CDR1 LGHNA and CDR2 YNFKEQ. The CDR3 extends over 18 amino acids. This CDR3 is CASSQEPSGGLRPDTQYF.

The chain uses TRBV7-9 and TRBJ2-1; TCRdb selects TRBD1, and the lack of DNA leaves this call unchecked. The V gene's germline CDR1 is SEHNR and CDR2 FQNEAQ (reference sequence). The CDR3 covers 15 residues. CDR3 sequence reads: CASSPLRDRANEQFF.

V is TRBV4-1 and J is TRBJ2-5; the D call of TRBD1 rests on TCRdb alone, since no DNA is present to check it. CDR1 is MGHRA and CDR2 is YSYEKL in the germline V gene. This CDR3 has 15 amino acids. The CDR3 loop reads CASSQDGSGAETQYF.

CDR3 loop: CASSERADSYNSPLHF. The chain recombines TRBV2 with TRBJ1-6. CDR1 and CDR2 (germline): SNHLY, FYNNEI. The CDR3 covers 16 residues.

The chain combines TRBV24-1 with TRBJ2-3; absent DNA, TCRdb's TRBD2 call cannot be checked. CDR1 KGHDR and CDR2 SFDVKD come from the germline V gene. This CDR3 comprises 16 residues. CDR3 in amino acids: CATSDPQLSGGDTQYF.

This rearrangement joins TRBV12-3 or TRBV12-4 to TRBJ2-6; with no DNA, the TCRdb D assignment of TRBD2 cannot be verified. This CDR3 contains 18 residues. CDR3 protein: CASSPPRRGLSGANVLTF.

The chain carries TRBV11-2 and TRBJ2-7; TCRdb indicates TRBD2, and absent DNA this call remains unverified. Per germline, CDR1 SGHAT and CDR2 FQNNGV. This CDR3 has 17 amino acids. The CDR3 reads CASTQTGRSGGLYEQYF.

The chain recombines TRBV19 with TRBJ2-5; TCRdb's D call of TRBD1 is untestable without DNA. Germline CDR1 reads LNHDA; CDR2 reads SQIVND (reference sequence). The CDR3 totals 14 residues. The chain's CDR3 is CASLGQGAGETQYF.

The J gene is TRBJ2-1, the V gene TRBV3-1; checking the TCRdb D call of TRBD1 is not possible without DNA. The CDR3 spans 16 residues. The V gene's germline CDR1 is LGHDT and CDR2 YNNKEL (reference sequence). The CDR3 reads CASSQMIGTAYNEQFF.

The CDR3 reads CASSPQRVQGDTQYF. The genes are TRBV12-3 or TRBV12-4 and TRBJ2-3; TCRdb returns TRBD1, unconfirmable since there is no DNA. This CDR3 region has 15 residues.

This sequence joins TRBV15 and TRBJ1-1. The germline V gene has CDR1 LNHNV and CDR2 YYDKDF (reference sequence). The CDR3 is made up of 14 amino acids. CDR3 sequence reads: CATSRPSLGTEAFF. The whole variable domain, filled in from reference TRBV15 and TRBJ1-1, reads DAMVIQNPRYQVTQFGKPVTLSCSQTLNHNVMYWYQQKSSQAPKLLFHYYDKDFNNEADTPDNFQSRRPNTSFCFLDIRSPGLGDTAMYLCATSRPSLGTEAFFGQGTRLTVV.

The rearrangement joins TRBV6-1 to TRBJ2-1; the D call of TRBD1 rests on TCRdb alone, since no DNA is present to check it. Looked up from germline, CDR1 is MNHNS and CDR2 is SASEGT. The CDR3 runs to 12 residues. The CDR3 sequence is CASRNRINEQFF.

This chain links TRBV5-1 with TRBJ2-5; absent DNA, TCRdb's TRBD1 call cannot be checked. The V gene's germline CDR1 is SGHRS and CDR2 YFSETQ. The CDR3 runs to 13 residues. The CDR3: CASSIRTQPPQYF.